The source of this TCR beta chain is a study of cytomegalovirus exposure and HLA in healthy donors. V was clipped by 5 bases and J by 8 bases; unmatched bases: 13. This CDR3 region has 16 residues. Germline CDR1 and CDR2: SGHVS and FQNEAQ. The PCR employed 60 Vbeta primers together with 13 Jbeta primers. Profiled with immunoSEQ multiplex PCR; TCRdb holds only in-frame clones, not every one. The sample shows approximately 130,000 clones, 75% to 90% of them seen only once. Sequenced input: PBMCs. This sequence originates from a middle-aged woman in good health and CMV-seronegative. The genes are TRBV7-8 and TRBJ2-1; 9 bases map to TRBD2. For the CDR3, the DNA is TGTGCCAGCAGCCAGCCGAGGGCGGGAGGGGTGGATGAGCAGTTCTTC. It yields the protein CASSQPRAGGVDEQFF.